The clone carrying this T cell receptor beta chain appeared once. This entry is derived from a study of blood T cell repertoires in COVID-19. The table came from immunoSEQ multiplex PCR; TCRdb's copy has only in-frame clones and leaves some out. Of 260,000 or so clones listed, roughly 84% are singletons. This CDR3 is 15 amino acids long. J gave up 1 base and V 5 bases, and 7 bases lay outside the gene matches. CDR1 is SEHNR, CDR2 FQNEAQ, per germline (reference sequence). The sequence derives from a human donor in a cohort sampled during active COVID-19. V and J are TRBV7-9 and TRBJ2-5, with 7 bases lining up with TRBD2. The sample consisted of peripheral blood. The CDR3 region has the DNA TGTGCCAGCAGCACCCCTACGGGGGGCCAAGAGACCCAGTACTTC. This gives the protein CASSTPTGGQETQYF.